Below, 12 T cell receptor beta chains from the same sample are listed, as sequenced in a study of cytomegalovirus exposure and HLA in healthy donors. In the PCR, 60 Vbeta and 13 Jbeta primers were used. Some clones are missing from TCRdb's copy, which holds only in-frame ones; the method was immunoSEQ multiplex PCR. The sample shows about 76,000 clones, roughly 85% of them seen only once. The sequenced sample consisted of PBMCs. Source of these receptors: a man younger than 45 in good health and CMV-seronegative.

This clone was recorded a few times. The chain is built from TRBV27 and TRBJ2-3, with TRBD1 matching 12 bases. The CDR3 length is 15 residues. The trim removed 8 bases at V and 4 bases at J, leaving 7 bases unmatched. Germline assignment: CDR1 MNHEY and CDR2 SMNVEV (reference sequence). CDR3 region: CASGGTGGLADTQYF. The CDR3 bases are TGTGCCAGCGGGGGGACAGGGGGCCTTGCAGATACGCAGTATTTT.

The rearrangement uses TRBV30 and TRBJ2-4, with 12 positions matching TRBD2. V trimming: 5 bases; J trimming: 0 bases; junction bases outside the gene matches: 14. CDR1 is GTSNPN, CDR2 SVGIG, per germline (reference sequence). The CDR3 contains 19 residues. DNA of the CDR3: TGTGCCTGGGGACTGGGTACTAGCGGGGGGACAACAGCCAAAAACATTCAGTACTTC. Residues: CAWGLGTSGGTTAKNIQYF.

The genes are TRBV7-8 and TRBJ1-1; 7 bases are shared with TRBD1. With 5 bases clipped from V and 7 bases from J, the junction kept 7 bases outside the gene matches. The length of the CDR3 is 13 residues. The germline CDR1 and CDR2 sequences are SGHVS and FQNEAQ. The CDR3 region has the DNA TGTGCCAGCAGCGCCCGGGACAGAAATGAAGCTTTCTTT. It translates to CASSARDRNEAFF.

This chain links TRBV9 with TRBJ2-3; TRBD2 matches 7 bases. The length of the CDR3 is 14 residues. V shed 4 bases, J shed 4 bases, and the junction held 6 bases outside the gene matches. Germline CDR1 and CDR2: SGDLS and YYNGEE. DNA of the CDR3: TGTGCCAGCAGCATTGGACGGGGGGCAGATACGCAGTATTTT. Its translation is CASSIGRGADTQYF.

The gene calls are TRBV2 and TRBJ2-7, with TRBD1 matching over 9 bases. The CDR3 sequence is 17 residues long. Germline CDR1 and CDR2: SNHLY and FYNNEI. Trimming cost V 6 bases and J 5 bases; bases outside gene matches: 17. This chain's CDR3 is CASRPFLLGQGFHEQYF. CDR3 nucleotides: TGTGCCAGCAGACCCTTCCTGTTGGGACAGGGTTTCCACGAGCAGTACTTC.

The rearrangement uses TRBV6-5 and TRBJ2-5, with a possible D match to TRBD1 (6 bases). Germline CDR1 MNHEY, CDR2 SVGAGI. V was pared by 7 bases and J by 7 bases, with 16 bases between. The CDR3 sequence is 13 residues long. The DNA of the CDR3 is TGTGCCAGCAACACACAGGGTTCTGGGACCCAGTACTTC. Protein sequence: CASNTQGSGTQYF.

This clone has only a few counts. This sequence joins TRBV2 and TRBJ2-7, with 8 bases lining up with TRBD1. The CDR3 is 13 residues long. Germline V lookup: CDR1 SNHLY, CDR2 FYNNEI. With 7 bases clipped from V and 4 bases from J, the junction kept 6 bases outside the gene matches. The CDR3 region is CASNRDRGYEQYF. The CDR3, as DNA: TGTGCCAGCAATCGTGACAGGGGATACGAGCAGTACTTC.

The chain combines TRBV19 with TRBJ2-5; D uncertain. This CDR3 has 11 residues. With 6 bases removed from V and 1 base from J, the gap between germline ends came to 3 bases. Looked up from germline, CDR1 is LNHDA and CDR2 is SQIVND (reference sequence). The CDR3 DNA is TGTGCCAGTAGCGGCCAAGAGACCCAGTACTTC. It specifies CASSGQETQYF.

This clone was observed a single time. This rearrangement joins TRBV7-8 to TRBJ2-7, with D possibly TRBD2 on 6 matching bases. Germline assignment: CDR1 SGHVS and CDR2 FQNEAQ. V lost 7 bases to trimming and J lost 0 bases, with 16 bases between them. This CDR3 is built from 15 residues. CDR3 protein: CASTQSQGGSYEQYF. CDR3 coding DNA: TGTGCCAGCACCCAAAGCCAGGGAGGCTCCTACGAGCAGTACTTC.

This chain links TRBV2 with TRBJ2-7, with D perhaps TRBD2 (6 bases). The germline CDR1 and CDR2 sequences are SNHLY and FYNNEI. V was cut by 4 bases and J by 3 bases, with 19 bases left in between. The CDR3 runs to 16 residues. CDR3 DNA: TGTGCCAGCAGTGGAGGGGCGGGATACGGCGGCTACGAGCAGTACTTC. It encodes CASSGGAGYGGYEQYF. Looking up the rest from reference TRBV2 and TRBJ2-7 gives the full variable domain: EPEVTQTPSHQVTQMGQEVILRCVPISNHLYFYWYRQILGQKVEFLVSFYNNEISEKSEIFDDQFSVERPDGSNFTLKIRSTKLEDSAMYFCASSGGAGYGGYEQYFGPGTRLTVT.

The chain recombines TRBV6-5 with TRBJ1-1; tentative D call: TRBD1 (6 bases). The germline V gene encodes CDR1 MNHEY and CDR2 SVGAGI. There are 15 residues in the CDR3. V lost 5 bases and J 6 bases, leaving 19 bases between the germline ends. This CDR3 reads CASSKGVGLRAEAFF. CDR3 nucleotides: TGTGCCAGCAGTAAGGGGGTCGGCCTGAGGGCTGAAGCTTTCTTT.

As DNA, the CDR3 is TGTGCCAGCACCTTGACAGGGGGATACACTGAAGCTTTCTTT. It specifies CASTLTGGYTEAFF. The chain couples TRBV4-2 to TRBJ1-1; 9 bases are shared with TRBD1. Germline loops: CDR1 LGHNA, CDR2 YNFKEQ. The trim removed 7 bases at V and 3 bases at J, leaving 6 bases unmatched. The CDR3 contains 14 residues.